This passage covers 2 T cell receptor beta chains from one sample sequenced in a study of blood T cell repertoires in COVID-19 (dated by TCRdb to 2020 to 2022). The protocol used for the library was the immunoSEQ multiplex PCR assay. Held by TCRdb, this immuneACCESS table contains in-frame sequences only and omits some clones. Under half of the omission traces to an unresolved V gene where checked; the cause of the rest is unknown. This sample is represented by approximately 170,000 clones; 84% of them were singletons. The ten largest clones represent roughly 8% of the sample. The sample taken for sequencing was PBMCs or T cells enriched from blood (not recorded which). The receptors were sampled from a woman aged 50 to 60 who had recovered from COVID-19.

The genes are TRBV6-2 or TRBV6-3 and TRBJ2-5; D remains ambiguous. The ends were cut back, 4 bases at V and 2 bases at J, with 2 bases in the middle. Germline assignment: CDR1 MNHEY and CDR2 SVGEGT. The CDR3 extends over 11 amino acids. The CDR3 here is CASSSQETQYF. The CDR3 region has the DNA TGTGCCAGCAGTTCGCAAGAGACCCAGTACTTC.

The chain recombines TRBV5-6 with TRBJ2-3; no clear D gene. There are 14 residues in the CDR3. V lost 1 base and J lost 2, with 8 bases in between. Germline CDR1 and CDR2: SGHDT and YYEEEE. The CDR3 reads CASSLPRNTDTQYF. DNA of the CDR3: TGTGCCAGCAGCTTGCCTAGGAACACAGATACGCAGTATTTT. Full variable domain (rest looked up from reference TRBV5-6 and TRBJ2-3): DAGVTQSPTHLIKTRGQQVTLRCSPKSGHDTVSWYQQALGQGPQFIFQYYEEEERQRGNFPDRFSGHQFPNYSSELNVNALLLGDSALYLCASSLPRNTDTQYFGPGTRLTVL.